The 9 T cell receptor beta chains below come from one sample, sequenced in a study of T cell responses to AZD1222 COVID-19 vaccine. TCRdb's table, derived via immunoSEQ multiplex PCR, lists solely in-frame clones and lacks some. Of about 42,000 clones listed, approximately 80% are singletons. This specimen consisted of peripheral blood, obtained 28 days after the second AZD1222 dose. The receptors here all came from an adult who received the AZD1222 COVID-19 vaccine.

The chain has TRBV14 and TRBJ1-6, with D tentatively TRBD1 (5 bases). This CDR3 is 15 amino acids long. The germline V gene has CDR1 SGHDN and CDR2 FVKESK. Trimming cost V 1 base and J 11 bases, with 15 bases left between them. The CDR3 loop reads CASSQAPGLRAPLHF. The CDR3 bases are TGTGCCAGCAGCCAAGCCCCGGGACTTAGGGCACCCCTCCACTTT.

This chain uses TRBV10-3 with TRBJ2-3; 7 bases map to TRBD2. V lost 7 bases to trimming and J lost 3 bases; unmatched junction nucleotides: 13. The germline CDR1 and CDR2 sequences are ENHRY and SYGVKD. CDR3 size: 16 residues. Here the CDR3 DNA reads TGTGCCATCATGTCGCCATCGGGACTAAAAACAGATACGCAGTATTTT. Its translation: CAIMSPSGLKTDTQYF.

V is TRBV29-1 and J is TRBJ1-4; D remains ambiguous. Between the trimmed V and J ends, which lost 7 bases and 8 bases, there was a span of 23 bases. In germline, CDR1 is SQVTM, CDR2 ANQGSEA. This CDR3 is 15 amino acids long. CDR3 loop: CSASPVNQGGEKLFF. The CDR3 DNA reads as TGCAGCGCCAGTCCGGTCAACCAAGGAGGAGAAAAACTGTTTTTT.

The CDR3 protein is CASSWDRGQVTGELFF. The CDR3 DNA reads TGCGCCAGCAGCTGGGACAGGGGGCAGGTCACCGGGGAGCTGTTTTTT. The rearrangement links TRBV5-1 to TRBJ2-2; 12 bases align to TRBD1. Germline V gene sequence: CDR1 SGHRS, CDR2 YFSETQ. The CDR3 length is 16 residues. The V gene end was trimmed by 3 bases and the J gene end by 4 bases; junction bases not matched to a gene: 4.

This chain uses TRBV3-1 (or the pseudogene TRBV3-2) with TRBJ2-7; D uncertain. Germline V lookup: CDR1 LGHDT, CDR2 YNNKEL (reference sequence). The CDR3 is 13 residues long. V lost 1 base to trimming and J lost 0 bases, with 4 bases between them. The CDR3 here is CASSQGHSYEQYF. CDR3 bases: TGTGCCAGCAGCCAAGGCCACTCCTACGAGCAGTACTTC.

This clone was counted a single time. The rearrangement links TRBV28 to TRBJ1-6; D is perhaps TRBD1 (5 bases). Germline V gives CDR1 MDHEN, CDR2 SYDVKM. This CDR3 is built from 14 residues. V lost 5 bases to trimming and J lost 7 bases, with 12 bases between them. The CDR3 is CASSTGTVNSPLHF. CDR3 in DNA: TGTGCCAGCAGTACCGGGACGGTGAATTCACCCCTCCACTTT.

V gene TRBV19 combines with J gene TRBJ1-2; D might be TRBD1 (6 bases). V was shortened by 3 bases and J by 1 base, with 9 bases between the two germline ends. CDR1 is LNHDA and CDR2 is SQIVND in the germline V gene (reference sequence). The CDR3 runs to 14 residues. DNA of the CDR3: TGTGCCAGTAGTATGGGACAATTTAACTATGGCTACACCTTC. Its translation is CASSMGQFNYGYTF.

The V gene is TRBV19, the J gene TRBJ1-6; TRBD1 agrees at 8 bases. The CDR3 consists of 15 residues. The germline V gene encodes CDR1 LNHDA and CDR2 SQIVND (reference sequence). The J segment lost 7 bases and the V segment lost 6 bases, leaving 8 bases of the junction unmatched. CDR3 sequence: CASSAGQGANSPLHF. Written as DNA, the CDR3 is TGTGCCAGTAGCGCAGGGCAGGGGGCGAATTCACCCCTCCACTTT.

This clone was recorded a few times. The chain joins TRBV5-1 to TRBJ1-2; D remains ambiguous. Germline V lookup: CDR1 SGHRS, CDR2 YFSETQ. Trimming pared 0 bases from V and 4 bases from J, leaving 7 bases between. The CDR3 totals 13 residues. The CDR3: CASSLEPAYGYTF. CDR3 nucleotide sequence: TGCGCCAGCAGCTTGGAACCCGCCTATGGCTACACCTTC.